Below are 10 T cell receptor beta chains sequenced from a single sample in a study of T cells after yellow fever vaccination. TCRdb reanalysed the 5' RACE reads using MiXCR and keeps one entry per CDR3 protein. The sample lists about 340,000 distinct CDR3 sequences, around 12% occurring once. Material: CD4+ T cells sorted from PBMCs, obtained 15 days after the yellow fever booster vaccination. These receptors all stem from a man younger than 35 who received the YFV17D yellow fever vaccine.

The rearrangement joins TRBV6-6 to TRBJ1-4; D not certain. Trimming left V 7 bases short and J 8 bases short, with 17 bases between. CDR3 length: 14 residues. CDR1 MNHNY and CDR2 SVGAGI come from the germline V gene (reference sequence). CDR3 sequence (DNA): TGTGCCAGCAATTCGCTAGAGGGAGGAGAAAAACTGTTTTTT. Translation: CASNSLEGGEKLFF.

This clonotype was detected a few times. V is TRBV5-1 and J is TRBJ2-7; 8 nucleotides align to TRBD2. The length of the CDR3 is 14 residues. V lost 4 bases to trimming and J lost 2 bases; unmatched junction nucleotides: 5. Germline V gives CDR1 SGHRS, CDR2 YFSETQ. CDR3 bases: TGCGCCAGCAGCGGACGGGGGGGAGCCTACGAGCAGTACTTC. It yields the protein CASSGRGGAYEQYF.

This chain links TRBV6-2 or TRBV6-3 with TRBJ2-7; 9 positions match TRBD1. CDR1 is MNHEY, CDR2 SVGEGT, per germline. The V gene end was trimmed by 4 bases and the J gene end by 2 bases; junction bases not matched to a gene: 12. The CDR3 is 17 residues long. Here the CDR3 reads CASSSTPGQGRAYEQYF. The CDR3 DNA reads TGTGCCAGCAGTTCGACACCGGGACAGGGTAGGGCCTACGAGCAGTACTTC.

This clonotype was seen many times. The rearrangement links TRBV7-9 to TRBJ1-5; D gene uncertain. Germline values: CDR1 SEHNR, CDR2 FQNEAQ (reference sequence). The CDR3 loop spans 12 amino acids. Deletions cut 5 bases from V and 5 bases from J, with 7 bases between. CDR3 loop: CASSSGDQPQHF. The CDR3 DNA reads as TGTGCCAGCAGCAGCGGGGATCAGCCCCAGCATTTT.

The chain is built from TRBV10-3 and TRBJ2-1; 10 bases map to TRBD2. The V gene's germline CDR1 is ENHRY and CDR2 SYGVKD. There are 14 residues in the CDR3. The ends lost 4 bases at V and 7 bases at J; junction bases unmatched: 4. CDR3 nucleotide sequence: TGTGCCATCAGTGCCAGCGGGGGGGATAATGAGCAGTTCTTC. Its protein is CAISASGGDNEQFF.

At least ten counts were recorded for this clonotype. The chain uses TRBV7-9 and TRBJ1-2, with D unclear. V was cut by 1 base and J by 7 bases, with 7 bases left in between. The CDR3 extends over 12 amino acids. Germline V gene data show CDR1 as SEHNR and CDR2 as FQNEAQ (reference sequence). CDR3 DNA sequence: TGTGCCAGCAGCTTAGAGGCCTTTGGCTACACCTTC. It translates to CASSLEAFGYTF.

This clonotype came up a few times. In nucleotides, the CDR3 is TGTGCCAGCTCACCACGAGGAGGGGCCGACACTGAAGCTTTCTTT. The encoded protein is CASSPRGGADTEAFF. The chain recombines TRBV18 with TRBJ1-1; possibly TRBD1 for D (5 bases). CDR3 length: 15 residues. Germline V gives CDR1 KGHSH, CDR2 LQKENI. Trimming pared 1 base from V and 3 bases from J, leaving 12 bases between.

The rearrangement links TRBV4-3 to TRBJ1-5; D is unresolved. Trimming removed 0 bases at V and 4 bases at J, with 10 bases between. The germline V gene has CDR1 LGHNA and CDR2 YSLEER. This CDR3 comprises 15 residues. The CDR3 is CASSQETGINQPQHF. CDR3 nucleotides: TGCGCCAGCAGCCAAGAGACGGGTATTAATCAGCCCCAGCATTTT.

DNA for the CDR3: TGTGCCAGCAGCAATTTTTGTTGGGGAGACTATGGCTACACCTTC. It yields the protein CASSNFCWGDYGYTF. This chain connects TRBV21-1 to TRBJ1-2. TRBV21-1 is an annotated pseudogene. The CDR3 is 15 amino acids.

The rearrangement uses TRBV6-2 or TRBV6-3 and TRBJ1-6; D remains ambiguous. The germline V gene encodes CDR1 MNHEY and CDR2 SVGEGT. The CDR3 consists of 14 residues. The ends were cut back, 6 bases at V and 9 bases at J, with 15 bases in the middle. The CDR3 reads CASRILPFFSPLHF. The CDR3 DNA reads TGTGCCAGCAGAATTTTACCCTTTTTTTCACCCCTCCACTTT.